This TCR beta chain derives from a study of T cell responses to AZD1222 COVID-19 vaccine. Study-level findings and limits: The breadth and depth of Spike-specific TCRs increased once two AZD1222 doses had been given. Unmutated variant regions are reportedly targeted by nearly half of spike-specific TCRs.

Per germline, CDR1 MDHEN and CDR2 SYDVKM. The CDR3 is made up of 11 amino acids. Trimming took off 8 bases at V and 7 bases at J, with 11 bases between the two ends. The data were produced by immunoSEQ multiplex PCR, yet TCRdb's version contains in-frame clones alone and is incomplete. The data contain fewer than 200,000 clones, about 90% of them singletons. To note about this clone: Its antigen is not identified.

The sequencing here drew on peripheral blood, taken on day 0 of AZD1222 vaccination. The chain couples TRBV28 to TRBJ1-2, with D hard to call. The receptor's source is an adult in good health. CDR3 in DNA: TGTGCCAGCGGGCAATTGGGTGGCTACACCTTC. Protein: CASGQLGGYTF.